The present entry profiles one T cell receptor beta chain with its context. The sample comes from a study of CD8+CD57+ T cells in acquired aplastic anemia. Profiling that covered TCR beta VDJ and CDR3 relied on genomic DNA as its template. TCRdb recomputed calls from the reads with MiXCR, one row per CDR3 protein. The sample holds 180,000 or so distinct CDR3 sequences; approximately 49% are singletons and the top ten take around 2.7%. The CDR3 extends over 15 amino acids. Germline-derived CDR1 and CDR2 are SGHRS and YFSETQ. V lost 5 bases and J 0 bases, leaving 12 bases between the germline ends. The chain joins TRBV5-1 to TRBJ2-1, with D uncertain. The sample consisted of sorted CD4+, CD8+, or CD8+CD57+ T cells (not recorded which) from PBMCs. This TCR was sampled from a human donor in good health. CDR3 nucleotide sequence: TGCGCCAGCAGTGACCGCGGCCTCTCCTACAATGAGCAGTTCTTC. Translation gives CASSDRGLSYNEQFF. Full variable domain (outside the CDR3, taken from reference TRBV5-1 and TRBJ2-1): KAGVTQTPRYLIKTRGQQVTLSCSPISGHRSVSWYQQTPGQGLQFLFEYFSETQRNKGNFPGRFSGRQFSNSRSEMNVSTLELGDSALYLCASSDRGLSYNEQFFGPGTRLTVL.